The clone carrying this TCR beta chain turned up a few times. Its antigen is currently unknown. The sample is drawn from a study of radiation and T cells in renal cell carcinoma. Study overall: Nephrectomy followed 15 Gy stereotactic body radiation by 4 weeks.

As to time point: blood 2 weeks post-SBRT. Treatment meaning: 15 Gy SBRT to primary tumor, nephrectomy 4 weeks later. Clear cell pathology was present in this patient's renal cell carcinoma. Generated by immunoSEQ multiplex PCR, the TCRdb table keeps only in-frame clones and is missing some. The sample shows approximately 61,000 clones, roughly four fifths of them seen only once. Germline V lookup: CDR1 KGHSH, CDR2 LQKENI. Trimming took off 3 bases at V and 6 bases at J, with 11 bases between the two ends. CDR3 size: 13 residues. Study results and caveats: Without pretreatment biopsies, baseline tumor clonotype presence was undetermined. Top tumor clonotypes rose in blood 2 weeks post-radiation, then contracted.

This receptor was taken from a man between 60 and 75 years old with renal cell carcinoma. The source material was blood, sampled from a patient whose treatment included radiotherapy and nephrectomy. The chain links TRBV18 to TRBJ1-2, with a tentative D call TRBD1 (5 bases). The CDR3 DNA reads as TGTGCCAGCTCACCGCGAGGGGAGGATGGCTACACCTTC. It yields the protein CASSPRGEDGYTF.